The T cell receptor beta chain described here comes from a study of neurological immune-mediated disorders. The V gene lost 3 bases and the J gene lost 4 bases, with 10 bases spanning the gap. This CDR3 contains 13 residues. CDR1 and CDR2 from the germline V gene are LGHDT and YNNKEL (reference sequence). TCRdb called the 5' RACE reads again in MiXCR, with one record for every CDR3 protein. In the table there are 59,000 or so distinct CDR3 sequences, roughly 13% of which are singletons. This clonotype was counted at least ten times. The sequence was obtained from a woman aged 60-75 years with HTLV-1-associated myelopathy (HAM/TSP). The J gene is TRBJ2-7, the V gene TRBV3-1; no reliable D call. Sequencing was done on a sample of PBMCs. CDR3 in amino acids: CASSHGNAYEQYF. The CDR3 DNA is TGTGCCAGCAGCCATGGAAACGCTTACGAGCAGTACTTC.